The sequence of this T cell receptor beta chain was determined in a study of blood T cell repertoires in COVID-19. Only in-frame clones appear in the TCRdb table, and some are missing; sequencing was by immunoSEQ multiplex PCR. The sample contains 85,000 to 120,000 clones, 70% to 85% of which appear only once. Input material: peripheral blood. The TCR comes from a man in his sixties with active or convalescent COVID-19.

DNA of the CDR3: TGTGCCAGCAGTCGAAGGTCGTCGGGACAGGGCCATGGCTACACCTTC. Translated, it gives CASSRRSSGQGHGYTF. V gene TRBV6-6 combines with J gene TRBJ1-2, with 9 bases matching TRBD1. Germline V gives CDR1 MNHNY, CDR2 SVGAGI (reference sequence). CDR3 length equals 16 residues. V lost 5 bases and J lost 6; bases outside the gene matches: 13.